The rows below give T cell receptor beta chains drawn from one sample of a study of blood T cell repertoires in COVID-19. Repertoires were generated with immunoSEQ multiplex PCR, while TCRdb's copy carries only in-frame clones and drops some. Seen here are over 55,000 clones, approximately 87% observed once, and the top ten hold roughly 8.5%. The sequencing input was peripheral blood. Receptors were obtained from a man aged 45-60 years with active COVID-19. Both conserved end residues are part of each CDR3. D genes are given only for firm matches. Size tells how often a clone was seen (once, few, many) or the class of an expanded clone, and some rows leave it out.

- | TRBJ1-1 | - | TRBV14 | TGTGCCAGCAGCCCGGACATACAGAACACTGAAGCTTTCTTT | CASSPDIQNTEAFF
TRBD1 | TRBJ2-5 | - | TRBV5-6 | TGTGCCAGCAGCCGCCGGACAGGGGGCCAAGAGACCCAGTACTTC | CASSRRTGGQETQYF
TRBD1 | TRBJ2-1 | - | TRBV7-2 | TGTGCCAGCAGCTTAGACAGGGGGAAGGGCAATGAGCAGTTCTTC | CASSLDRGKGNEQFF
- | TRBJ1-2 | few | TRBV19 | TGTGCCAGTAGTATAGGTACAGTCCCCCGCTACACCTTC | CASSIGTVPRYTF
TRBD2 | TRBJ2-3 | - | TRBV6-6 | TGTGCCAGTCAAGACACTAGCGGGACGGCGGCGCAGTATTTT | CASQDTSGTAAQYF
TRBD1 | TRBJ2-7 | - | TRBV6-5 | TGTGCCAGCAGGGTGCCTGACAGGGATGAGCAGTACTTC | CASRVPDRDEQYF
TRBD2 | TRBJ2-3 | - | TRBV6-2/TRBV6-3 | TGTGCCAGCAGTTACCTAGCGGGAGGACCTCGTTCTAGCACAGATACGCAGTATTTT | CASSYLAGGPRSSTDTQYF
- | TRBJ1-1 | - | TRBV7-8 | TGTGCCAGCAGCCTAAGGCGTGAGGGTAGGACTGAAGCTTTCTTT | CASSLRREGRTEAFF
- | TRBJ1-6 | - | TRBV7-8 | TGTGCCAGCAGCTTAGTAGAGGGCGGGCTTAGCTCCTATAATTCACCCCTCCACTTT | CASSLVEGGLSSYNSPLHF
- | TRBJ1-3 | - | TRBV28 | TGTGCCAGCAGTCCTCTGACAATATACTCTGGAAACACCATATATTTT | CASSPLTIYSGNTIYF
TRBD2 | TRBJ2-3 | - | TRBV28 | TGTGCCATAGGGACTAGCGGTCTCACAGATACGCAGTATTTT | CAIGTSGLTDTQYF
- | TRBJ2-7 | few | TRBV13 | TGTGCCAGCAGCTTCGCCCAGGGTCACAGGCAAATGGGGGAGCAGTACTTC | CASSFAQGHRQMGEQYF
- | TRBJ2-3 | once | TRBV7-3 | TGTGCCAGCAGCCAACTAATTGAAGATACGCAGTATTTT | CASSQLIEDTQYF
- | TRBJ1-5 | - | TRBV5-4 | TGTGCCAGCAGCCTCGGGGGTAGCAATCAGCCCCAGCATTTT | CASSLGGSNQPQHF
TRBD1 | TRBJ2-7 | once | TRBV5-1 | TGCGCCAGCAGCTTAACCGGGACAGGGACCGAGCAGTACTTC | CASSLTGTGTEQYF
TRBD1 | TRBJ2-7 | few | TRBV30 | TGTGCCTGGAGTAAGGGGAGAATTCGGACAGGGGGAAAAAACGAGCAGTACTTC | CAWSKGRIRTGGKNEQYF